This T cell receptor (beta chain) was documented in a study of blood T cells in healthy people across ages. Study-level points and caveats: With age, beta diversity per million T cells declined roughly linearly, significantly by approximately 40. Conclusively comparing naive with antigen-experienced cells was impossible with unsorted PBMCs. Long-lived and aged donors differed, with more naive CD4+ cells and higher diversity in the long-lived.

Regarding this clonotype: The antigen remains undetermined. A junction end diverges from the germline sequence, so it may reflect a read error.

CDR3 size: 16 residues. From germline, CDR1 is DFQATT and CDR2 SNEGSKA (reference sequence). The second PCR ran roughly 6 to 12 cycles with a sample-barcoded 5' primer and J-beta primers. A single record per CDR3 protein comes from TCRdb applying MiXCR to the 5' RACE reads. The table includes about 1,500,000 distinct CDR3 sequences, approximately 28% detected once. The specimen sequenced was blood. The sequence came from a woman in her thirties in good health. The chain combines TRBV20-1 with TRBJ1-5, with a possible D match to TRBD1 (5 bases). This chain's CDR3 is CSTRDPGAGLNQPQHF. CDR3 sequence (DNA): TGCAGTACTAGAGATCCCGGGGCAGGCCTGAATCAGCCCCAGCATTTT.